These 23 T cell receptor beta chains originate from one sample sequenced in a study of blood T cell repertoires in COVID-19. Using immunoSEQ multiplex PCR, the repertoire was profiled, and TCRdb retains in-frame clones only, with some absent. This repertoire shows 25,000 to 35,000 clones, approximately 84% found once; its top ten account for about two fifths. Sequencing input: peripheral blood. The receptors shown here come from a woman older than 75 with acute or convalescent COVID-19.

The rearrangement links TRBV3-1 (or the pseudogene TRBV3-2) to TRBJ1-3; D ambiguous. The germline CDR1 and CDR2 sequences are LGHDT and YNNKEL (reference sequence). The CDR3 has 18 amino acids. Trimming took 0 bases from V and 0 from J, leaving 15 bases between them. Here the CDR3 reads CASSQDSFLKSSGNTIYF. For the CDR3, the DNA is TGTGCCAGCAGCCAAGACTCCTTCCTTAAGAGCTCTGGAAACACCATATATTTT.

There are a few counts of this clone. The V and J genes are TRBV27 and TRBJ1-6; D call uncertain. The V end lost 6 bases, the J end lost 0 bases, and 12 bases lay between the germline ends. The V gene's germline CDR1 is MNHEY and CDR2 SMNVEV (reference sequence). CDR3 length: 16 residues. The CDR3 DNA sequence: TGTGCCAGCAGCTCCATGGGGAGCTCCTATAATTCACCCCTCCACTTT. Translating gives CASSSMGSSYNSPLHF.

The chain employs TRBV30 and TRBJ1-4; 8 nucleotides agree with TRBD1. The CDR3 consists of 15 residues. V lost 3 bases and J lost 6; bases outside the gene matches: 9. Germline V gives CDR1 GTSNPN, CDR2 SVGIG (reference sequence). For the CDR3, the DNA is TGTGCCTGGAGCCTTGGCAGGGGGCGAGATGAAAAACTGTTTTTT. This codes for CAWSLGRGRDEKLFF.

This clone appeared a single time. The genes are TRBV10-1 and TRBJ2-7; D perhaps matches TRBD1 (5 bases). The CDR3 is made up of 14 amino acids. Trimming removed 0 bases at V and 5 bases at J, with 11 bases between. Germline V lookup: CDR1 WNHNN, CDR2 SYGVQD (reference sequence). The CDR3 DNA reads as TGCGCCAGCAGTGAGTCTTCTTCAGGGAACGAGCAGTACTTC. Translated: CASSESSSGNEQYF.

CDR3 in amino acids: CASRAGTGGTETQYF. CDR3 DNA: TGCGCCAGCAGGGCCGGGACAGGGGGCACCGAGACCCAGTACTTC. This rearrangement joins TRBV5-1 to TRBJ2-5, with TRBD1 matching 12 bases. Germline values: CDR1 SGHRS, CDR2 YFSETQ. The CDR3 covers 15 residues. V trimming: 5 bases; J trimming: 5 bases; junction bases outside the gene matches: 7.

For the CDR3, the DNA is TGTGCCAGCAGCCGCGGGCCTAGCCTAGGTGAGCAGTTCTTC. Translated, it gives CASSRGPSLGEQFF. This chain uses TRBV2 with TRBJ2-1; D is perhaps TRBD2 (5 bases). V lost 6 bases to trimming and J lost 9 bases, with 18 bases between them. Germline values: CDR1 SNHLY, CDR2 FYNNEI. The CDR3 runs to 14 residues.

The chain links TRBV21-1 to TRBJ2-7; no check of the table's D call, TRBD1, against the DNA was made. TRBV21-1 is classified as a pseudogene. The CDR3 covers 17 residues. CDR3 in DNA: TGTGCCAGCAGCCCCATCAACGACACAGGGAACACCTACGAGCAGTACTTC. It translates to CASSPINDTGNTYEQYF.

CDR3 coding DNA: TGTGCCAGCAGCTTAGGCTCCAGCGGGGACCCCTACGAGCAGTACTTC. Protein product: CASSLGSSGDPYEQYF. V gene TRBV11-2 combines with J gene TRBJ2-7, with 7 bases lining up with TRBD2. Germline V gives CDR1 SGHAT, CDR2 FQNNGV. This CDR3 is 16 amino acids long. With V trimmed by 1 base and J by 2 bases, 8 bases remained unmatched.

The chain recombines TRBV4-1 with TRBJ1-2, with TRBD1 matching over 7 bases. Germline CDR1 is MGHRA and CDR2 is YSYEKL. V shed 2 bases and J 2 bases; nucleotides not matched to a gene: 5. The CDR3 contains 15 residues. The CDR3: CASSQIQGLNYGYTF. CDR3 sequence (DNA): TGCGCCAGCAGCCAAATACAGGGGCTAAACTATGGCTACACCTTC.

V gene TRBV7-3 combines with J gene TRBJ2-2; 12 nucleotides agree with TRBD2. V lost 3 bases to trimming and J lost 4 bases; unmatched junction nucleotides: 3. The CDR3 runs 16 residues. CDR1 and CDR2 from the germline V gene are SGHTA and FQGTGA. The CDR3 is CASSFGLAGRTGELFF. The CDR3 region has the DNA TGTGCCAGCAGCTTCGGACTAGCGGGACGCACCGGGGAGCTGTTTTTT. Drawing the rest from reference TRBV7-3 and TRBJ2-2, the complete variable domain is GAGVSQTPSNKVTEKGKYVELRCDPISGHTALYWYRQSLGQGPEFLIYFQGTGAADDSGLPNDRFFAVRPEGSVSTLKIQRTERGDSAVYLCASSFGLAGRTGELFFGEGSRLTVL.

This clone was detected a few times. The chain links TRBV27 to TRBJ1-4, with 9 positions matching TRBD1. The length of the CDR3 is 18 residues. Germline V gene sequence: CDR1 MNHEY, CDR2 SMNVEV (reference sequence). Losses at the gene ends were 5 bases for V and 0 bases for J; bases not matched to a gene: 10. The CDR3 sequence: CASSIRTGVWTTNEKLFF. DNA for the CDR3: TGTGCCAGCAGTATACGGACAGGGGTGTGGACAACTAATGAAAAACTGTTTTTT.

V and J are TRBV7-3 and TRBJ2-3; maybe TRBD1 (6 bases). This CDR3 region has 16 residues. The V end lost 4 bases, the J end lost 5 bases, and 19 bases lay between the germline ends. From germline, CDR1 is SGHTA and CDR2 FQGTGA. The chain's CDR3 is CASSSAGTNKRDTQYF. CDR3 bases: TGTGCCAGCAGCTCTGCCGGGACAAACAAGCGAGATACGCAGTATTTT.

The gene calls are TRBV3-1 (or the pseudogene TRBV3-2) and TRBJ2-1; TRBD2 matches at 7 bases. J lost 8 bases, V lost 2 bases, and 12 bases had no gene match. The CDR3 runs 16 residues. Germline V gene lookup returns CDR1 LGHDT and CDR2 YNNKEL (reference sequence). This CDR3 reads CASSQPERGEYHEQFF. The DNA of the CDR3 is TGTGCCAGCAGCCAACCCGAGCGGGGTGAGTACCATGAGCAGTTCTTC.

This chain connects TRBV28 to TRBJ2-7; 15 nucleotides match TRBD2. V shed 6 bases and J 4 bases; nucleotides not matched to a gene: 7. CDR3 length: 16 amino acids. In germline, CDR1 is MDHEN, CDR2 SYDVKM. The CDR3 DNA follows: TGTGCCAGCAGCCCCGGGACTAGCGGGAGGCATTACGAGCAGTACTTC. It encodes CASSPGTSGRHYEQYF.

This clone came up a few times. The chain has TRBV30 and TRBJ1-5; D remains ambiguous. V dropped 0 bases and J dropped 4 bases, with 7 bases sitting between them. The CDR3 is 13 residues long. In germline, CDR1 is GTSNPN, CDR2 SVGIG (reference sequence). CDR3 loop: CAWSVRANQPQHF. CDR3 nucleotides: TGTGCCTGGAGTGTACGAGCAAATCAGCCCCAGCATTTT.

The V call is TRBV5-6, the J call TRBJ1-1, with 7 bases lining up with TRBD1. This CDR3 has 12 amino acids. Trimming removed 1 base from V and 9 bases from J; junction bases left unmatched: 3. Looked up from germline, CDR1 is SGHDT and CDR2 is YYEEEE. The CDR3 DNA reads as TGTGCCAGCAGCTTGCCGACAGGGAAAGCTTTCTTT. It encodes CASSLPTGKAFF.

The V and J genes are TRBV9 and TRBJ1-4, with 7 bases aligning to TRBD1. In germline, CDR1 is SGDLS, CDR2 YYNGEE. V lost 4 bases, J lost 0 bases, and 3 bases stayed unmatched. The CDR3 is 15 residues long. CDR3: CASSSGQATNEKLFF. The CDR3 nucleotides read TGTGCCAGCAGCTCCGGACAGGCAACTAATGAAAAACTGTTTTTT.

The chain has TRBV18 and TRBJ2-3; D is unclear. This CDR3 is built from 15 residues. CDR1 and CDR2 from the germline V gene are KGHSH and LQKENI. V was clipped by 3 bases and J by 2 bases, with 12 bases between them. The CDR3 DNA follows: TGTGCCAGCTCACCGATAACGGTAGCCACAGATACGCAGTATTTT. This translates into CASSPITVATDTQYF.

V and J are TRBV2 and TRBJ2-7, with 8 positions matching TRBD2. Germline values: CDR1 SNHLY, CDR2 FYNNEI. After removal of 6 bases from V and 7 bases from J, the junction contained 17 bases not matched to a gene. This CDR3 has 16 residues. Written as DNA, the CDR3 is TGTGCCAGCAGCGCGAGGGTAGCGGGGAGTACGGTAGAGCAGTACTTC. Translated, it gives CASSARVAGSTVEQYF.

This clone has more than one count but fewer than ten. The rearrangement joins TRBV30 to TRBJ1-2; no firm D call. Germline CDR1 reads GTSNPN; CDR2 reads SVGIG (reference sequence). The CDR3 runs to 12 residues. V lost 2 bases and J 7 bases, leaving 11 bases between the germline ends. The DNA of the CDR3 is TGTGCCTGGAGTAGCCAGGTTGGTGGCTACACCTTC. Its protein product is CAWSSQVGGYTF.

This sequence joins TRBV6-6 and TRBJ2-1; 8 bases align to TRBD1. The CDR3 has 16 amino acids. Unmatched junction bases numbered 13, after V lost 5 bases and J lost 7 bases. The V gene's germline CDR1 is MNHNY and CDR2 SVGAGI (reference sequence). CDR3 bases: TGTGCCAGCAGTCGAAGGCCGGGACAGGTCAAAAATGAGCAGTTCTTC. This gives the protein CASSRRPGQVKNEQFF.

The chain links TRBV11-2 to TRBJ1-5; D uncertain. The V end was cut by 0 bases, the J end by 7 bases, with 7 bases between. The CDR3 is 13 amino acids. Germline V lookup: CDR1 SGHAT, CDR2 FQNNGV. The CDR3 loop reads CASSLEPGQPQHF. The CDR3 region has the DNA TGTGCCAGCAGCTTAGAGCCGGGACAGCCCCAGCATTTT.

This chain uses TRBV18 with TRBJ2-1; possibly TRBD2 for D (5 bases). This CDR3 has 16 amino acids. Trimming took off 2 bases at V and 0 bases at J, with 11 bases between the two ends. Germline CDR1 and CDR2: KGHSH and LQKENI. The CDR3: CASSPTRESSYNEQFF. In DNA, the CDR3 is TGTGCCAGCTCACCAACAAGGGAGAGCTCCTACAATGAGCAGTTCTTC.